The sequence of this TCR beta chain was determined in a study of graft-versus-host responses after intestinal transplantation. The table came from immunoSEQ multiplex PCR; TCRdb's copy has only in-frame clones and leaves some out. The table records about 63,000 clones, roughly nine tenths of them present only once. Graft samples were processed, releasing intraepithelial and lamina propria lymphocytes. The ends were cut back, 5 bases at V and 12 bases at J, with 14 bases in the middle. This CDR3 spans 12 amino acids. Germline assignment: CDR1 SGHTA and CDR2 FQGTGA. This chain links TRBV7-3 with TRBJ2-1; D is unclear. The TCR sequence derives from a human patient who received an intestinal transplant, so some T cells may come from the graft donor. The source material was ileum tissue, sampled 357 days after transplant. Written as DNA, the CDR3 is TGTGCCAGCAGCCCTGGGTTGTGGGTGCAGTTCTTC. Its translation: CASSPGLWVQFF.